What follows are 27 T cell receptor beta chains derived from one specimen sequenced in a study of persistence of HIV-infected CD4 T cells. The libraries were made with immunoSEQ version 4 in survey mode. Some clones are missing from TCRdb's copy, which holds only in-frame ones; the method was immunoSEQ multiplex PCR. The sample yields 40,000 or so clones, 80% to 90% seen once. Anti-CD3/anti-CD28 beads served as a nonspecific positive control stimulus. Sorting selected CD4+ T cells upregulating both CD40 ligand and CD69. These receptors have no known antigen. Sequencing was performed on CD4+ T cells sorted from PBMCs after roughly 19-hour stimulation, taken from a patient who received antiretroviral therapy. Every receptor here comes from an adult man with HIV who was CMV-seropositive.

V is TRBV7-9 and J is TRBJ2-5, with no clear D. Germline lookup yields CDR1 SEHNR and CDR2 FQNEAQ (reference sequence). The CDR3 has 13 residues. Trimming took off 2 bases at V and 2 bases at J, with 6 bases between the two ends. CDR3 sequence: CASSLTAQETQYF. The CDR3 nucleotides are TGTGCCAGCAGCTTAACGGCTCAAGAGACCCAGTACTTC. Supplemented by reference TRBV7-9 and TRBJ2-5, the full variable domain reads DTGVSQNPRHKITKRGQNVTFRCDPISEHNRLYWYRQTLGQGPEFLTYFQNEAQLEKSRLLSDRFSAERPKGSFSTLEIQRTEQGDSAMYLCASSLTAQETQYFGPGTRLLVL.

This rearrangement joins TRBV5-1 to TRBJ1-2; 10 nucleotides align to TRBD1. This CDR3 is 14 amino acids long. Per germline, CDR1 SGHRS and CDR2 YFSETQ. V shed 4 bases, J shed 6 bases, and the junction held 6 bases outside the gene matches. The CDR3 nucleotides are TGCGCCAGCAGCGCGGGACAGGGGTGGGATGGCTACACCTTC. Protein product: CASSAGQGWDGYTF.

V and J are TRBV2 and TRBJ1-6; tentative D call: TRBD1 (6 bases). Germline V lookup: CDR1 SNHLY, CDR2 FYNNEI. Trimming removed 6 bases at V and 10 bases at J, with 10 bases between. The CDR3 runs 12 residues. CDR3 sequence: CASRGAGSPLHF. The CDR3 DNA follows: TGTGCCAGCAGGGGGGCAGGGTCACCCCTCCACTTT. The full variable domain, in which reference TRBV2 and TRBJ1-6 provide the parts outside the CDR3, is EPEVTQTPSHQVTQMGQEVILRCVPISNHLYFYWYRQILGQKVEFLVSFYNNEISEKSEIFDDQFSVERPDGSNFTLKIRSTKLEDSAMYFCASRGAGSPLHFGNGTRLTVT.

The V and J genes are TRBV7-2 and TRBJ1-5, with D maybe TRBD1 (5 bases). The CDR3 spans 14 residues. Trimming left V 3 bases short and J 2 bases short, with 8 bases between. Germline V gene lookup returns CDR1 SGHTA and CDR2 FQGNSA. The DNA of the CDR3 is TGTGCCAGCAGCTTGAGGGGAGGCAATCAGCCCCAGCATTTT. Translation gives CASSLRGGNQPQHF.

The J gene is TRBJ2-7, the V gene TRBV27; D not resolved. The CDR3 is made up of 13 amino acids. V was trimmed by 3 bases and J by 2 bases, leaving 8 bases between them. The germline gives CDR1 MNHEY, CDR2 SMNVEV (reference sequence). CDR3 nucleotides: TGTGCCAGCAGTTTTGTTCACCCCTACGAGCAGTACTTC. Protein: CASSFVHPYEQYF.

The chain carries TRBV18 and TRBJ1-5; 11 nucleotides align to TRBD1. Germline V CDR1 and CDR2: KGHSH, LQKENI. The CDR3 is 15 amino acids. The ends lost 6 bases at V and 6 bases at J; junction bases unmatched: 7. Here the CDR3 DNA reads TGTGCCAGCTCGTCGGGACAGGGGGTTCCTCAGCCCCAGCATTTT. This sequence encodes CASSSGQGVPQPQHF. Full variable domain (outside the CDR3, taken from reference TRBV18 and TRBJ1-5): NAGVMQNPRHLVRRRGQEARLRCSPMKGHSHVYWYRQLPEEGLKFMVYLQKENIIDESGMPKERFSAEFPKEGPSILRIQQVVRGDSAAYFCASSSGQGVPQPQHFGDGTRLSIL.

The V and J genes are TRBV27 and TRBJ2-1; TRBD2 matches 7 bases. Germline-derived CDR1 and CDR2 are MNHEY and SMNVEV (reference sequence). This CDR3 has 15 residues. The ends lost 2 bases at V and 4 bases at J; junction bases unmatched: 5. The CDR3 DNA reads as TGTGCCAGCAGTTTAGGGAGGGGCCCATACAATGAGCAGTTCTTC. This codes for CASSLGRGPYNEQFF.

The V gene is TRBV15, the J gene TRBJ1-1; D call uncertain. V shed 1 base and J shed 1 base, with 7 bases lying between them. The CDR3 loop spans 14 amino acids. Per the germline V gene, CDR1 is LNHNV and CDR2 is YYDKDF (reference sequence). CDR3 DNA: TGTGCCACCAGCAGAGTCCGGGGGAACACTGAAGCTTTCTTT. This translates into CATSRVRGNTEAFF. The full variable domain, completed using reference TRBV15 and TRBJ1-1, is DAMVIQNPRYQVTQFGKPVTLSCSQTLNHNVMYWYQQKSSQAPKLLFHYYDKDFNNEADTPDNFQSRRPNTSFCFLDIRSPGLGDTAMYLCATSRVRGNTEAFFGQGTRLTVV.

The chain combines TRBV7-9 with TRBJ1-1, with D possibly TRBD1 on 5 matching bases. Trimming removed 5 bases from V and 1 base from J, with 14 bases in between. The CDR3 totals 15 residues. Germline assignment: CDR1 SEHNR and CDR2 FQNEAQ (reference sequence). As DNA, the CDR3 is TGTGCCAGCAGCCACGGGGGAAGGGGGAACACTGAAGCTTTCTTT. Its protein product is CASSHGGRGNTEAFF. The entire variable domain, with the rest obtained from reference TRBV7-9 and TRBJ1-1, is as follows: DTGVSQNPRHKITKRGQNVTFRCDPISEHNRLYWYRQTLGQGPEFLTYFQNEAQLEKSRLLSDRFSAERPKGSFSTLEIQRTEQGDSAMYLCASSHGGRGNTEAFFGQGTRLTVV.

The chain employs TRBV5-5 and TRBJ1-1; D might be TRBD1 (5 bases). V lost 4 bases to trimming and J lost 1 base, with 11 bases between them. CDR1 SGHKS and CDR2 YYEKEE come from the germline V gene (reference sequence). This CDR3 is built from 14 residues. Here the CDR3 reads CASSPTVRNTEAFF. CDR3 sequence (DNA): TGTGCCAGCAGCCCGACAGTGAGGAACACTGAAGCTTTCTTT. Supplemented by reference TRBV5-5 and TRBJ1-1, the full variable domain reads DAGVTQSPTHLIKTRGQQVTLRCSPISGHKSVSWYQQVLGQGPQFIFQYYEKEERGRGNFPDRFSARQFPNYSSELNVNALLLGDSALYLCASSPTVRNTEAFFGQGTRLTVV.

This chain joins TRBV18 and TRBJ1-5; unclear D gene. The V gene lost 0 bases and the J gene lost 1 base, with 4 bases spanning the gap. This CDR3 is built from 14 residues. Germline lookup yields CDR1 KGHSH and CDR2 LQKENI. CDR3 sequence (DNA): TGTGCCAGCTCACCACCAAACAGCAATCAGCCCCAGCATTTT. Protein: CASSPPNSNQPQHF.

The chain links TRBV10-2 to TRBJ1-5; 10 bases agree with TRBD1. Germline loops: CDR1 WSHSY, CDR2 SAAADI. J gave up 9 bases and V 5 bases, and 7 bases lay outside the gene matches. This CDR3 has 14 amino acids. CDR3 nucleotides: TGCGCCAGCAGTCCAGACAGGGGGCTCGGGCCCCAGCATTTT. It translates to CASSPDRGLGPQHF.

CDR3 nucleotides: TGTGCCAGCAGCCAGCGGGGAACTAATCAGCCCCAGCATTTT. Encoded protein: CASSQRGTNQPQHF. The gene calls are TRBV7-3 and TRBJ1-5; unclear D gene. Germline CDR1 is SGHTA and CDR2 is FQGTGA. V lost 5 bases and J 4 bases, leaving 12 bases between the germline ends. CDR3 length: 14 amino acids.

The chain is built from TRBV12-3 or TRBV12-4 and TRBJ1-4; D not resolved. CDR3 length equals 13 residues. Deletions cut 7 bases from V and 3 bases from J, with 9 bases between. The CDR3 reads CASNQDPNEKLFF. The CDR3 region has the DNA TGTGCCAGCAATCAGGATCCTAATGAAAAACTGTTTTTT.

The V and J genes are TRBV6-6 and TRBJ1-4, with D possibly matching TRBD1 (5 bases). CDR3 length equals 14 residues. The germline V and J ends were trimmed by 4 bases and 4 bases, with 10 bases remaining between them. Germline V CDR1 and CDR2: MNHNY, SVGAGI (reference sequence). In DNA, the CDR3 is TGTGCCAGCAGTTTCCTGGGGGGTAATGAAAAACTGTTTTTT. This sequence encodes CASSFLGGNEKLFF.

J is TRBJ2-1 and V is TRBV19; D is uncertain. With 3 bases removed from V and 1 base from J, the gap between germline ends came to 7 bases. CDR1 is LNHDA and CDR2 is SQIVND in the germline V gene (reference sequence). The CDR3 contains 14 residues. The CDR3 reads CASSIIGSYNEQFF. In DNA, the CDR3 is TGTGCCAGTAGTATTATCGGGTCCTACAATGAGCAGTTCTTC.

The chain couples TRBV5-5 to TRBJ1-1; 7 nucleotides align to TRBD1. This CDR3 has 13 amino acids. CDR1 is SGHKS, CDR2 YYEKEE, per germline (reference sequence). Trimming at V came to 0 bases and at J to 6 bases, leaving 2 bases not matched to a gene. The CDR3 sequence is CASSLVQGAEAFF. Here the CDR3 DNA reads TGTGCCAGCAGCTTGGTCCAGGGGGCTGAAGCTTTCTTT. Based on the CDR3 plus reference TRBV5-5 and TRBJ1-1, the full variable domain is DAGVTQSPTHLIKTRGQQVTLRCSPISGHKSVSWYQQVLGQGPQFIFQYYEKEERGRGNFPDRFSARQFPNYSSELNVNALLLGDSALYLCASSLVQGAEAFFGQGTRLTVV.

The CDR3: CASSQDRTYEQYF. The CDR3, as DNA: TGTGCCAGCAGCCAAGATCGGACCTACGAGCAGTACTTC. This rearrangement joins TRBV3-1 (or the pseudogene TRBV3-2) to TRBJ2-7, with no clear D. V lost 0 bases, J lost 2 bases, and 5 bases lay in between. Germline V gene sequence: CDR1 LGHDT, CDR2 YNNKEL (reference sequence). The CDR3 spans 13 residues.

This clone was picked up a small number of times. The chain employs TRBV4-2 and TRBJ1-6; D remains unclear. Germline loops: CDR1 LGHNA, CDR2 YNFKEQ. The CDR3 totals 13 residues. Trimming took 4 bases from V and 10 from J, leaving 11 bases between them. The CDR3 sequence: CASSPSEGSPLHF. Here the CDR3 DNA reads TGTGCCAGCAGCCCCTCCGAAGGATCACCCCTCCACTTT.

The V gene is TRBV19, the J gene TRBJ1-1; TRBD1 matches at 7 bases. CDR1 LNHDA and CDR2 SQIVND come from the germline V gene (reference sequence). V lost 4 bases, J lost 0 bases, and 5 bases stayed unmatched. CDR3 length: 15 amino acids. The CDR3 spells CASSNGDSVNTEAFF. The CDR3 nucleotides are TGTGCCAGTAGTAACGGGGACAGCGTGAACACTGAAGCTTTCTTT. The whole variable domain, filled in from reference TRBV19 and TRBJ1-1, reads DGGITQSPKYLFRKEGQNVTLSCEQNLNHDAMYWYRQDPGQGLRLIYYSQIVNDFQKGDIAEGYSVSREKKESFPLTVTSAQKNPTAFYLCASSNGDSVNTEAFFGQGTRLTVV.

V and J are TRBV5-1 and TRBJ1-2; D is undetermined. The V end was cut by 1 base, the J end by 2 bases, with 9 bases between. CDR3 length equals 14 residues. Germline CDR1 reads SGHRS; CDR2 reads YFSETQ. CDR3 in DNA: TGCGCCAGCAGCTTGAGGAACACCAACTATGGCTACACCTTC. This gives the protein CASSLRNTNYGYTF. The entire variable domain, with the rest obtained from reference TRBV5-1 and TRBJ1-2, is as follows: KAGVTQTPRYLIKTRGQQVTLSCSPISGHRSVSWYQQTPGQGLQFLFEYFSETQRNKGNFPGRFSGRQFSNSRSEMNVSTLELGDSALYLCASSLRNTNYGYTFGSGTRLTVV.

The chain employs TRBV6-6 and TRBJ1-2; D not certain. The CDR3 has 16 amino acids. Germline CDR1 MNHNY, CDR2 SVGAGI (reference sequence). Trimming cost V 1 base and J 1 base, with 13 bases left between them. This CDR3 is CASSYFADGRNYGYTF. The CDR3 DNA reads TGTGCCAGCAGTTACTTCGCGGACGGACGTAACTATGGCTACACCTTC.

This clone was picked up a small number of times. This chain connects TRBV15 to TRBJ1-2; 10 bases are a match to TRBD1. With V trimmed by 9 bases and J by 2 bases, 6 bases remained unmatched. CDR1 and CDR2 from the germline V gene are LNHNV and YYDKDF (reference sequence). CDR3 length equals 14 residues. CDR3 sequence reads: CATTRDRGNYGYTF. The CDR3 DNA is TGTGCCACTACACGGGACAGGGGCAACTATGGCTACACCTTC.

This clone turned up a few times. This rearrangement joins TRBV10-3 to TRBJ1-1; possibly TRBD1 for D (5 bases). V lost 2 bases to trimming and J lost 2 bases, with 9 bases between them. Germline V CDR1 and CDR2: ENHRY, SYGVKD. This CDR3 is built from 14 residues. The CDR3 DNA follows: TGTGCCATCAGTGAGAGGGGCGATAACACTGAAGCTTTCTTT. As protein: CAISERGDNTEAFF.

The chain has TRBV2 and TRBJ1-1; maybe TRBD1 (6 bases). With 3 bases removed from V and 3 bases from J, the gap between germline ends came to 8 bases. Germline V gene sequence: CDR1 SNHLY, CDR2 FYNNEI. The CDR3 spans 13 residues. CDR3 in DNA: TGTGCCAGCAGTGAGGACAGCTACACTGAAGCTTTCTTT. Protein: CASSEDSYTEAFF.

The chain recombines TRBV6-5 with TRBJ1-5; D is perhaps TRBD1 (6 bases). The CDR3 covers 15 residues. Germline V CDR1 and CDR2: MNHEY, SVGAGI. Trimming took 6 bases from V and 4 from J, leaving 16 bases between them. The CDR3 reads CASSLMGAGNQPQHF. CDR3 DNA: TGTGCCAGCAGCCTCATGGGGGCGGGGAATCAGCCCCAGCATTTT.

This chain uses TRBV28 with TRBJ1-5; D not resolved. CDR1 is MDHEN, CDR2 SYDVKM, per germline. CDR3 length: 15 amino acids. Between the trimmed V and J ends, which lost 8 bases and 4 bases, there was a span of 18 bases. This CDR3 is CASDVVTGGNQPQHF. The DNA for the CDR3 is TGTGCCAGCGATGTGGTAACCGGCGGAAATCAGCCCCAGCATTTT. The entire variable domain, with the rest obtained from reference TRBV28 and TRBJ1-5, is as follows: DVKVTQSSRYLVKRTGEKVFLECVQDMDHENMFWYRQDPGLGLRLIYFSYDVKMKEKGDIPEGYSVSREKKERFSLILESASTNQTSMYLCASDVVTGGNQPQHFGDGTRLSIL.